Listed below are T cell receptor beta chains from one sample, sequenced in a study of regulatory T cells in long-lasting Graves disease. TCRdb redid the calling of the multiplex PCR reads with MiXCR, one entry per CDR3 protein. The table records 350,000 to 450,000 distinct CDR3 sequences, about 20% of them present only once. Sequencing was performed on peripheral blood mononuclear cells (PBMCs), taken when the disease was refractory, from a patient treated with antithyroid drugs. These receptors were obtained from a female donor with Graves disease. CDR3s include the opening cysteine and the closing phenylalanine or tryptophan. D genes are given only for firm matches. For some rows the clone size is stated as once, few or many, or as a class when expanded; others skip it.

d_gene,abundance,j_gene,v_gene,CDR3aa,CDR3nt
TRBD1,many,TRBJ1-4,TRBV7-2,CASSLMSGGGEKLFF,TGTGCCAGCAGCTTAATGTCAGGGGGTGGCGAAAAACTGTTTTTT
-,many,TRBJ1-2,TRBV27,CASSYRGSGGGYTF,TGTGCCAGCAGTTACCGGGGATCGGGGGGTGGCTACACCTTC
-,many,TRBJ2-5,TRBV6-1,CASSPWTARGQETQYF,TGTGCCAGCAGTCCATGGACAGCGAGAGGCCAAGAGACCCAGTACTTC
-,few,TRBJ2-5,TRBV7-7,CASSVGTGPKETQYF,TGTGCTAGCAGCGTCGGCACAGGGCCTAAAGAGACCCAGTACTTC
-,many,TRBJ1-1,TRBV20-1,CAPCRLGTGEAFF,TGCGCTCCGTGCAGACTCGGAACAGGTGAAGCTTTCTTT
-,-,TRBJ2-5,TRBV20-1,CSARVFRGTEKETQYF,TGCAGTGCTAGAGTGTTTAGGGGGACCGAGAAAGAGACCCAGTACTTC
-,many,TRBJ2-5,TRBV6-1,CASSQGRLETQYF,TGTGCCAGCAGTCAAGGGAGGTTGGAGACCCAGTACTTC
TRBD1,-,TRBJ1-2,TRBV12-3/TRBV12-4,CASSRGSDGYTF,TGTGCCAGCAGCAGGGGGTCAGATGGCTACACCTTC
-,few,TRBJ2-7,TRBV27,CASGSSGNEQYF,TGTGCCAGCGGATCCTCGGGGAACGAGCAGTACTTC
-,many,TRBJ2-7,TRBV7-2,CASSFTQPYEQYF,TGTGCCAGCAGCTTTACACAACCCTACGAGCAGTACTTC
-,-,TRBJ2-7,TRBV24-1,CATSSGSYEQYF,TGTGCCACCAGTTCCGGCTCCTACGAGCAGTACTTC
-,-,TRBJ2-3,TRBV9,CASSVSSFTDTQYF,TGTGCCAGCAGCGTTAGCAGCTTCACAGATACGCAGTATTTT
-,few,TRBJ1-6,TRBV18,CASSPGNSPLHF,TGTGCCAGCTCACCAGGCAATTCACCCCTCCACTTT
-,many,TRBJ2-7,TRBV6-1,CASSPAPIDRIYEQYF,TGTGCCAGCAGTCCAGCTCCGATTGACAGGATCTACGAGCAGTACTTC
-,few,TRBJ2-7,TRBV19,CASATGLAGEQYF,TGTGCCAGCGCCACGGGACTCGCGGGGGAGCAGTACTTC
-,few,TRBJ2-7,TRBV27,CASSLRGHVYEQYF,TGTGCCAGCAGTTTGAGGGGTCACGTTTACGAGCAGTACTTC
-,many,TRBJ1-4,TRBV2,CASSYTGSQEKLFF,TGTGCCAGCAGTTATACAGGGTCGCAGGAAAAACTGTTTTTT
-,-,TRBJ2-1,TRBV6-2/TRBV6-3,CASSPSTHSYNEQFF,TGTGCCAGCAGTCCTTCGACTCACTCCTACAATGAGCAGTTCTTC
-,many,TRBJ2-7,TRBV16,CASTGTVNEQYF,TGTGCCAGCACGGGGACGGTCAACGAGCAGTACTTC
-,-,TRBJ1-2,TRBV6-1,CASNMDGYYGYTF,TGTGCCAGCAACATGGACGGTTACTATGGCTACACCTTC
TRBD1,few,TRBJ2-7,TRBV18,CASSPGQVSEQYF,TGTGCCAGCTCACCCGGACAGGTCAGCGAGCAGTACTTC
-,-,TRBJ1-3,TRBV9,CASSALGTYSGNTIYF,TGTGCCAGCAGCGCCCTAGGGACTTACTCTGGAAACACCATATATTTT
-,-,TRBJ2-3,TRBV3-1,CASSQFSTDTQYF,TGTGCCAGCAGCCAATTCTCAACAGATACGCAGTATTTT
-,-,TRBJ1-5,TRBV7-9,CASSLGSQRNQPQHF,TGTGCCAGCAGCTTAGGCAGTCAGCGAAATCAGCCCCAGCATTTT
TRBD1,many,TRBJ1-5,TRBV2,CASSQTGGPWPQHF,TGTGCCAGCAGTCAAACAGGGGGCCCCTGGCCCCAGCATTTT
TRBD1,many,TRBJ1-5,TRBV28,CASFQTGQGAQPQHF,TGTGCCAGCTTCCAAACCGGACAGGGGGCCCAGCCCCAGCATTTT
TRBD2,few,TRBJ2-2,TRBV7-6,CASSLGSGATGELFF,TGTGCCAGCAGCTTAGGGAGCGGGGCTACCGGGGAGCTGTTTTTT
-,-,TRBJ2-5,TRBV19,CASSVDIQETQYF,TGTGCCAGTAGTGTCGATATCCAAGAGACCCAGTACTTC
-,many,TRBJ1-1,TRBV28,CASGRSGEAFF,TGTGCCAGCGGCCGTTCAGGTGAAGCTTTCTTT
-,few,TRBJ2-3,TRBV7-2,CASSFPPRDTQYF,TGTGCCAGCAGCTTCCCGCCGCGCGATACGCAGTATTTT
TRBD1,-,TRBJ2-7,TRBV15,CATSRKTGGSYEQYF,TGTGCCACCAGCAGGAAAACAGGGGGCTCCTACGAGCAGTACTTC
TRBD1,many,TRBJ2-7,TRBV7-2,CASRIRGQTSYEQYF,TGTGCCAGCAGGATCCGGGGACAGACTTCCTACGAGCAGTACTTC
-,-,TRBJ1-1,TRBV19,CASTPSVNTEAFF,TGTGCCAGCACCCCAAGCGTGAACACTGAAGCTTTCTTT
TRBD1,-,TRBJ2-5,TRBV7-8,CASSQPGQGGETQYF,TGTGCCAGCAGCCAGCCGGGACAGGGTGGGGAGACCCAGTACTTC
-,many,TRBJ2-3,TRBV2,CASSEIPDTQYF,TGTGCCAGCAGTGAGATTCCAGATACGCAGTATTTT
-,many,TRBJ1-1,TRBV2,CARIRGAEAFF,TGTGCCAGGATCCGGGGCGCAGAAGCTTTCTTT
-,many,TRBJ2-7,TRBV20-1,CSAEAGSDEQYF,TGCAGTGCCGAGGCGGGGAGCGACGAGCAGTACTTC
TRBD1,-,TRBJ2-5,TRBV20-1,CSAYRGETQYF,TGCAGTGCTTACAGGGGGGAGACCCAGTACTTC
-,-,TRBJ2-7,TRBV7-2,CASSPISSEVRVSYEQYF,TGTGCCAGCAGCCCCATTTCGTCCGAGGTTAGAGTCTCCTACGAGCAGTACTTC
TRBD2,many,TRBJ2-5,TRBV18,CASSPLPSGSSETQYF,TGTGCCAGCTCACCACTACCTAGCGGGAGTTCGGAGACCCAGTACTTC
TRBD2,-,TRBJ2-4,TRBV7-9,CASSSRVLAGSGDIQYF,TGTGCCAGCAGCTCAAGGGTACTAGCGGGGTCCGGGGACATTCAGTACTTC
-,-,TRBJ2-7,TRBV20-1,CSASGTDTTYEQYF,TGCAGTGCTAGCGGGACTGACACCACCTACGAGCAGTACTTC
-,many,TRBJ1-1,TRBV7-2,CASSAGQINTEAFF,TGTGCCAGCAGCGCCGGACAAATCAACACTGAAGCTTTCTTT
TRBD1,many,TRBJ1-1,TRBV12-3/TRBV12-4,CASSFRGLGPEAFF,TGTGCCAGCAGTTTTAGGGGGCTCGGTCCCGAAGCTTTCTTT
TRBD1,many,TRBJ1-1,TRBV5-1,CASSTATGVNTEAFF,TGCGCCAGCAGCACCGCAACAGGGGTGAACACTGAAGCTTTCTTT